The 16 T cell receptor beta chains reported below all come from one sample, sequenced in a study of T cells after posttransplantation cyclophosphamide. TCRdb's copy holds only in-frame clones and misses some; the assay was immunoSEQ multiplex PCR. The data list about 14,000 clones, none observed once; under 30% falls to the top ten. Treatment was busulfan-fludarabine conditioning, a marrow graft, and cyclophosphamide on days +3 and +4. Here the sequenced sample was PBMCs, taken 950 to 1,200 days after allogeneic stem cell transplant with posttransplant cyclophosphamide. These TCRs come from a female patient between 40 and 55 years old who received an allogeneic stem cell transplant from a related donor, was CMV-positive, and had no GVHD. Some of these T cells may belong to the graft donor.

This clone occurred many times. The chain couples TRBV5-6 to TRBJ2-7, with 12 positions matching TRBD2. With V trimmed by 4 bases and J by 4 bases, 9 bases remained unmatched. This CDR3 has 16 amino acids. Per germline, CDR1 SGHDT and CDR2 YYEEEE. The CDR3 region has the DNA TGTGCCAGCAGCCCCGGACTAGCGGGGACAACTTACGAGCAGTACTTC. Translated: CASSPGLAGTTYEQYF.

The rearrangement joins TRBV9 to TRBJ2-2, with 8 bases identical to TRBD2. V trimming: 3 bases; J trimming: 5 bases; junction bases outside the gene matches: 6. The CDR3 has 15 amino acids. Germline values: CDR1 SGDLS, CDR2 YYNGEE. This CDR3 reads CASSAPGLGTGELFF. The CDR3 bases are TGTGCCAGCAGCGCTCCGGGACTAGGGACCGGGGAGCTGTTTTTT.

This clone was detected many times. The gene calls are TRBV7-8 and TRBJ1-5; unclear D gene. The germline gives CDR1 SGHVS, CDR2 FQNEAQ. The CDR3 totals 14 residues. Trimming removed 3 bases at V and 6 bases at J, with 12 bases between. The CDR3 here is CASSFSTGTQPQHF. The CDR3 DNA follows: TGTGCCAGCAGCTTCTCGACTGGTACTCAGCCCCAGCATTTT.

This clone was observed a handful of times. This chain uses TRBV28 with TRBJ2-5; 8 bases align to TRBD1. CDR3 length equals 14 residues. Germline CDR1 reads MDHEN; CDR2 reads SYDVKM. Unmatched junction bases numbered 4, after V lost 4 bases and J lost 3 bases. The CDR3 coding sequence is TGTGCCAGCAGTTCTACAGGGGGGAAAGAGACCCAGTACTTC. Protein sequence: CASSSTGGKETQYF. The entire variable domain, with the rest obtained from reference TRBV28 and TRBJ2-5, is as follows: DVKVTQSSRYLVKRTGEKVFLECVQDMDHENMFWYRQDPGLGLRLIYFSYDVKMKEKGDIPEGYSVSREKKERFSLILESASTNQTSMYLCASSSTGGKETQYFGPGTRLLVL.

In its sample, this clone was seen many times. V gene TRBV7-6 combines with J gene TRBJ1-1; 9 bases fit TRBD1. The V and J ends lost 2 bases and 5 bases, in that order; junction bases with no gene match: 3. The germline V gene has CDR1 SGHVS and CDR2 FNYEAQ. CDR3 length: 14 amino acids. The DNA of the CDR3 is TGTGCCAGCAGCTTACGGACAGGGGTAACTGAAGCTTTCTTT. This gives the protein CASSLRTGVTEAFF.

This clone showed up many times. The chain uses TRBV4-1 and TRBJ1-2; the D gene is possibly TRBD1 (6 bases). CDR3 length: 15 residues. Trimming stripped 0 bases from V and 3 bases from J, with 11 bases between. Germline loops: CDR1 MGHRA, CDR2 YSYEKL. The CDR3 here is CASSQEGDIYYGYTF. Here the CDR3 DNA reads TGCGCCAGCAGCCAAGAAGGGGACATCTACTATGGCTACACCTTC.

This clone was found many times. The gene calls are TRBV28 and TRBJ2-7; 7 bases agree with TRBD1. The V segment lost 6 bases and the J segment 3 bases; nucleotides outside the gene matches: 5. This CDR3 spans 13 amino acids. Per the germline V gene, CDR1 is MDHEN and CDR2 is SYDVKM. The CDR3 nucleotides read TGTGCCAGCAGCCGTCCAGGGGGCTACGAGCAGTACTTC. It specifies CASSRPGGYEQYF. Full variable domain (missing parts from reference TRBV28 and TRBJ2-7): DVKVTQSSRYLVKRTGEKVFLECVQDMDHENMFWYRQDPGLGLRLIYFSYDVKMKEKGDIPEGYSVSREKKERFSLILESASTNQTSMYLCASSRPGGYEQYFGPGTRLTVT.

The chain couples TRBV2 to TRBJ1-1, with D perhaps matching TRBD1 (5 bases). Germline CDR1 SNHLY, CDR2 FYNNEI. The CDR3 has 13 amino acids. Between the trimmed V and J ends, which lost 0 bases and 6 bases, there was a span of 8 bases. CDR3 protein: CASSEARGAEAFF. The CDR3 nucleotides are TGTGCCAGCAGTGAAGCTCGGGGGGCTGAAGCTTTCTTT.

Only a few counts were recorded for this clone. The chain has TRBV29-1 and TRBJ1-1, with D possibly being TRBD1 (5 bases). V shed 6 bases and J shed 1 base, with 9 bases lying between them. Germline assignment: CDR1 SQVTM and CDR2 ANQGSEA. The CDR3 loop spans 12 amino acids. The CDR3 DNA reads as TGCAGCGTCGCCGACAGGAACACTGAAGCTTTCTTT. Encoded protein: CSVADRNTEAFF.

In this sample, this clone turned up many times. J is TRBJ1-4 and V is TRBV6-5, with D uncertain. The CDR3 is made up of 15 amino acids. Germline V gives CDR1 MNHEY, CDR2 SVGAGI. V was pared by 4 bases and J by 0 bases, with 9 bases between. The CDR3 coding sequence is TGTGCCAGCAGTTCGACACGTGCAACTAATGAAAAACTGTTTTTT. It translates to CASSSTRATNEKLFF.

This clone showed up many times. CDR3 bases: TGTGCCAGCAGCTTAGGTCTCGGACAGAGTTTTCCCTACGAGCAGTACTTC. This translates into CASSLGLGQSFPYEQYF. The chain employs TRBV7-9 and TRBJ2-7, with TRBD1 as a possible D gene (6 bases). Germline V gene sequence: CDR1 SEHNR, CDR2 FQNEAQ (reference sequence). This CDR3 comprises 17 residues. V dropped 1 base and J dropped 2 bases, with 18 bases sitting between them.

This clone was detected many times. The rearrangement joins TRBV12-5 to TRBJ2-1, with TRBD1 as a possible D gene (6 bases). CDR3 length: 14 residues. The germline V gene encodes CDR1 LGHNT and CDR2 FRNRAP. The ends were cut back, 7 bases at V and 9 bases at J, with 19 bases in the middle. The CDR3 reads CASALPAGETEQFF. The CDR3 DNA follows: TGTGCTAGTGCCCTCCCGGCAGGGGAGACTGAGCAGTTCTTC.

This chain joins TRBV28 and TRBJ2-7; D is unresolved. Germline V gene sequence: CDR1 MDHEN, CDR2 SYDVKM. The V and J ends lost 4 bases and 4 bases respectively, with 8 bases between them. This CDR3 is 12 amino acids long. The CDR3 region has the DNA TGTGCCAGCAGTTATTATCAGTACGAGCAGTACTTC. As protein: CASSYYQYEQYF.

There are many counts of this clone. V and J are TRBV5-1 and TRBJ2-3; D remains unclear. CDR3 size: 13 residues. V shed 2 bases and J shed 2 bases, with 6 bases lying between them. In germline, CDR1 is SGHRS, CDR2 YFSETQ. In DNA form, the CDR3 reads TGCGCCAGCAGCTTCCAGTCCACAGATACGCAGTATTTT. It is translated as CASSFQSTDTQYF.

This clone was seen a handful of times. V is TRBV18 and J is TRBJ2-5; D possibly corresponds to TRBD1 (6 bases). The assigned J gene may be wrong: the sequence end matches TRBJ2-7 better. There are 16 residues in the CDR3. CDR1 is KGHSH and CDR2 is LQKENI in the germline V gene. CDR3 DNA: TGTGCCAGCTCACCAAATTCAGGGGCGCAGTCCTACGAGCAGTACTTC. Translation gives CASSPNSGAQSYEQYF.

This clone appeared a few times. Other DNA sequences in the same sample also yield this CDR3. CDR3 DNA sequence: TGTGCCAGCAGTTTCAGACAGGAGACGGCCTACGAGCAGTACTTC. The encoded protein is CASSFRQETAYEQYF. The V gene is TRBV9, the J gene TRBJ2-7, with D perhaps matching TRBD1 (6 bases). Germline CDR1 SGDLS, CDR2 YYNGEE. CDR3 length equals 15 residues. Trimming cost V 5 bases and J 2 bases, with 17 bases left between them.